This TCR beta chain is drawn from a study of shared clonotypes between healthy human individuals. This CDR3 is built from 13 residues. V dropped 0 bases and J dropped 1 base, with 6 bases sitting between them. Germline V CDR1 and CDR2: GTSNPN, SVGIG (reference sequence). Sequenced by immunoSEQ multiplex PCR; TCRdb stores in-frame clones only, minus some. The data contain over 1.5 million clones, roughly 98% of them seen just once; the ten biggest clones take up approximately 0.44%. The chain uses TRBV30 and TRBJ1-1; D remains ambiguous. The sequence was obtained from a man younger than 45 in good health. Sequenced input: naive CD4+ T cells sorted from blood. Sample subset: CD45RA+ positively selected. The CDR3 DNA follows: TGTGCCTGGAGTGTACTGACGAACACTGAAGCTTTCTTT. Encoded protein: CAWSVLTNTEAFF.